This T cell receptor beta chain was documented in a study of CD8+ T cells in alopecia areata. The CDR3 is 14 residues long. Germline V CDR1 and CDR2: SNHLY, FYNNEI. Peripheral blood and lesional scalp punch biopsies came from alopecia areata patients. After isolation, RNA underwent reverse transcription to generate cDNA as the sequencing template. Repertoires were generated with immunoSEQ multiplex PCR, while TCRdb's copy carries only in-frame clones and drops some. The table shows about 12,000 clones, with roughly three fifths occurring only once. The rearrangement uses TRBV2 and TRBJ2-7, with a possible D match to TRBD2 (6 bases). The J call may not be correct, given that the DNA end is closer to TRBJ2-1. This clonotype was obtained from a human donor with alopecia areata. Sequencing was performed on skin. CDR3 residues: CASSDSGPYNEQFF. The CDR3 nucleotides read TGTGCCAGCAGTGACAGCGGGCCCTACAATGAGCAGTTCTTC.